This is a list of T cell receptor beta chains from one sample in a study of T cells in tumors after PD-1 blockade. Method: immunoSEQ multiplex PCR; TCRdb's copy keeps in-frame clones and lacks some. In the table there are around 13,000 clones, around 68% of which are singletons. The material was tumor tissue, obtained before anti-PD-1 treatment. The receptors were gathered from a human donor with cutaneous squamous cell carcinoma. The CDR3 runs from the conserved cysteine through the conserved F or W. Fields, in order: D gene, clone size, V gene, J gene, CDR3 protein, CDR3 DNA. The D gene is left open where the match is weak. For some rows the clone size is stated as once, few or many, or as a class when expanded; others skip it.

D gene: TRBD2; clone size: once; V gene: TRBV24-1; J gene: TRBJ2-3; CDR3 protein: CATSGRVSSGSTDTQYF; CDR3 DNA: TGTGCCACCAGTGGACGGGTCAGTAGCGGGAGTACAGATACGCAGTATTTT
D gene: .; clone size: medium-sized; V gene: TRBV30; J gene: TRBJ2-3; CDR3 protein: CALSWSSGTDTQYF; CDR3 DNA: TGTGCCTTAAGCTGGTCCTCAGGAACAGATACGCAGTATTTT
D gene: .; clone size: .; V gene: TRBV6-6; J gene: TRBJ2-7; CDR3 protein: CASSYSGQHYEQYF; CDR3 DNA: TGTGCCAGCAGTTACTCTGGACAGCACTACGAGCAGTACTTC
D gene: .; clone size: .; V gene: TRBV30; J gene: TRBJ2-3; CDR3 protein: CAWSPITPAGSDTQYF; CDR3 DNA: TGTGCCTGGAGTCCGATCACCCCGGCCGGGTCAGATACGCAGTATTTT
D gene: .; clone size: medium-sized; V gene: TRBV7-2; J gene: TRBJ1-1; CDR3 protein: CASRPDSTGLAAFF; CDR3 DNA: TGTGCCAGCAGACCAGACTCCACAGGGTTGGCCGCTTTCTTT
D gene: .; clone size: .; V gene: TRBV4-1; J gene: TRBJ2-7; CDR3 protein: CASSQDFRSYEQYF; CDR3 DNA: TGCGCCAGCAGCCAAGATTTTCGGTCCTACGAGCAGTACTTC
D gene: .; clone size: .; V gene: TRBV30; J gene: TRBJ2-7; CDR3 protein: CAWSKGPAGYEQYF; CDR3 DNA: TGTGCCTGGAGTAAGGGCCCGGCGGGTTACGAGCAGTACTTC
D gene: .; clone size: .; V gene: TRBV9; J gene: TRBJ2-3; CDR3 protein: CASSPHTDTQYF; CDR3 DNA: TGTGCCAGCAGCCCCCACACGGATACGCAGTATTTT
D gene: .; clone size: few; V gene: TRBV27; J gene: TRBJ2-3; CDR3 protein: CASSLMAEYHTDTQYF; CDR3 DNA: TGTGCCAGCAGTTTAATGGCAGAGTACCACACAGATACGCAGTATTTT
D gene: .; clone size: .; V gene: TRBV11-3; J gene: TRBJ2-1; CDR3 protein: CASSNWDTSNEQFF; CDR3 DNA: TGTGCCAGCAGCAACTGGGACACGTCCAATGAGCAGTTCTTC
D gene: .; clone size: .; V gene: TRBV29-1; J gene: TRBJ2-7; CDR3 protein: CSVGGASEQYF; CDR3 DNA: TGCAGCGTTGGGGGTGCTTCCGAGCAGTACTTC
D gene: .; clone size: medium-sized; V gene: TRBV18; J gene: TRBJ1-2; CDR3 protein: CASSQGRANYGYTF; CDR3 DNA: TGTGCCAGCTCCCAGGGGAGGGCGAACTATGGCTACACCTTC
D gene: .; clone size: .; V gene: TRBV27; J gene: TRBJ2-3; CDR3 protein: CASSLGRQEDTQYF; CDR3 DNA: TGTGCCAGCAGTTTAGGGAGGCAGGAAGATACGCAGTATTTT
D gene: .; clone size: .; V gene: TRBV5-4; J gene: TRBJ2-6; CDR3 protein: CASSLSDSNSGANVLTF; CDR3 DNA: TGTGCCAGCAGCTTGTCCGACAGTAATTCTGGGGCCAACGTCCTGACTTTC
D gene: .; clone size: .; V gene: TRBV28; J gene: TRBJ1-2; CDR3 protein: CASTPGGSNYGYTF; CDR3 DNA: TGTGCCAGCACCCCCGGGGGCTCTAACTATGGCTACACCTTC
D gene: TRBD2; clone size: .; V gene: TRBV4-2; J gene: TRBJ2-3; CDR3 protein: CASSQDPSGRDTQYF; CDR3 DNA: TGTGCCAGCAGCCAAGACCCTAGCGGGCGGGATACGCAGTATTTT
D gene: .; clone size: .; V gene: TRBV11-3; J gene: TRBJ1-5; CDR3 protein: CASSLGGASGQPQHF; CDR3 DNA: TGTGCCAGCAGCTTAGGCGGGGCCTCGGGTCAGCCCCAGCATTTT
D gene: .; clone size: .; V gene: TRBV23-1; J gene: TRBJ2-6; CDR3 protein: CASSGGARSGANVLTF; CDR3 DNA: TGCGCCAGCAGTGGCGGGGCTCGCTCTGGGGCCAACGTCCTGACTTTC
D gene: TRBD2; clone size: .; V gene: TRBV7-2; J gene: TRBJ2-3; CDR3 protein: CASSQLAGGDTDTQYF; CDR3 DNA: TGTGCCAGCAGCCAACTAGCGGGAGGGGACACAGATACGCAGTATTTT
D gene: TRBD1; clone size: few; V gene: TRBV6-5; J gene: TRBJ1-1; CDR3 protein: CASSRGTGRNTEAFF; CDR3 DNA: TGTGCCAGCAGTAGGGGGACAGGTAGGAACACTGAAGCTTTCTTT
D gene: .; clone size: .; V gene: TRBV9; J gene: TRBJ2-7; CDR3 protein: CASSVGQAGDEQYF; CDR3 DNA: TGTGCCAGCAGCGTAGGACAGGCTGGGGACGAGCAGTACTTC
D gene: .; clone size: .; V gene: TRBV4-1; J gene: TRBJ1-1; CDR3 protein: CASSQIFRTGHTEAFF; CDR3 DNA: TGCGCCAGCAGCCAAATCTTTCGGACGGGACACACTGAAGCTTTCTTT
D gene: .; clone size: .; V gene: TRBV27; J gene: TRBJ1-1; CDR3 protein: CASSPSPTWGTEAFF; CDR3 DNA: TGTGCCAGCTCACCCTCTCCTACCTGGGGCACTGAAGCTTTCTTT
D gene: TRBD2; clone size: .; V gene: TRBV7-8; J gene: TRBJ2-2; CDR3 protein: CASSLAASGSSTGELFF; CDR3 DNA: TGTGCCAGCAGCTTAGCGGCTAGCGGGTCTTCCACCGGGGAGCTGTTTTTT
D gene: TRBD1; clone size: .; V gene: TRBV19; J gene: TRBJ2-2; CDR3 protein: CASSISGDRVNTGELFF; CDR3 DNA: TGTGCCAGTAGTATAAGTGGGGACAGGGTTAATACCGGGGAGCTGTTTTTT
D gene: TRBD1; clone size: once; V gene: TRBV27; J gene: TRBJ2-3; CDR3 protein: CASSLSGQSRRDTQYF; CDR3 DNA: TGTGCCAGCAGTTTATCGGGACAGAGTCGTCGGGATACGCAGTATTTT
D gene: TRBD1; clone size: .; V gene: TRBV2; J gene: TRBJ2-5; CDR3 protein: CASRAGTGGQETQYF; CDR3 DNA: TGTGCCAGCAGAGCCGGGACAGGGGGACAAGAGACCCAGTACTTC
D gene: .; clone size: .; V gene: TRBV10-3; J gene: TRBJ1-2; CDR3 protein: CAISAWQSPSTSNYGYTF; CDR3 DNA: TGTGCCATCAGTGCGTGGCAGAGTCCCTCCACTTCTAACTATGGCTACACCTTC
D gene: .; clone size: .; V gene: TRBV5-6; J gene: TRBJ1-2; CDR3 protein: CASSSGMGAQGYTF; CDR3 DNA: TGTGCCAGCTCGTCCGGAATGGGCGCCCAGGGCTACACCTTC
D gene: TRBD2; clone size: .; V gene: TRBV7-2; J gene: TRBJ2-2; CDR3 protein: CASSKTGTTNTGELFF; CDR3 DNA: TGTGCCAGCAGCAAAACCGGGACTACCAACACCGGGGAGCTGTTTTTT
D gene: TRBD1; clone size: .; V gene: TRBV5-4; J gene: TRBJ2-5; CDR3 protein: CASSLTGQAGETQYF; CDR3 DNA: TGTGCCAGCAGCTTGACGGGACAGGCAGGAGAGACCCAGTACTTC
D gene: .; clone size: .; V gene: TRBV27; J gene: TRBJ2-1; CDR3 protein: CASSPRWASRGNEQFF; CDR3 DNA: TGTGCCAGCAGTCCACGATGGGCGAGTAGGGGGAATGAGCAGTTCTTC
D gene: .; clone size: once; V gene: TRBV29-1; J gene: TRBJ1-6; CDR3 protein: CSVRSTDSNSPLHF; CDR3 DNA: TGCAGCGTTAGGTCGACCGATAGTAATTCACCCCTCCACTTT
D gene: .; clone size: few; V gene: TRBV2; J gene: TRBJ1-5; CDR3 protein: CASSEANQPQHF; CDR3 DNA: TGTGCCAGCAGTGAGGCCAATCAGCCCCAGCATTTT
D gene: .; clone size: few; V gene: TRBV5-1; J gene: TRBJ1-4; CDR3 protein: CASRGGNGEKLFF; CDR3 DNA: TGCGCCAGCAGAGGCGGAAACGGGGAAAAACTGTTTTTT
D gene: TRBD1; clone size: .; V gene: TRBV11-3; J gene: TRBJ2-5; CDR3 protein: CASSRDRPQETQYF; CDR3 DNA: TGTGCCAGCAGTCGGGACAGGCCACAAGAGACCCAGTACTTC
D gene: TRBD2; clone size: .; V gene: TRBV9; J gene: TRBJ2-5; CDR3 protein: CASSAVRAGGGPQYF; CDR3 DNA: TGTGCCAGCAGCGCCGTACGAGCGGGGGGTGGCCCCCAGTACTTC
D gene: TRBD1; clone size: .; V gene: TRBV24-1; J gene: TRBJ2-6; CDR3 protein: CATSDAPGQGITGANVLTF; CDR3 DNA: TGTGCCACCAGTGACGCACCGGGACAGGGGATTACTGGGGCCAACGTCCTGACTTTC
D gene: .; clone size: .; V gene: TRBV28; J gene: TRBJ2-7; CDR3 protein: CASTSTDSYYEQYF; CDR3 DNA: TGTGCCAGCACCTCGACGGACAGCTACTACGAGCAGTACTTC
D gene: TRBD2; clone size: .; V gene: TRBV19; J gene: TRBJ2-3; CDR3 protein: CASSIGGGEGDTQYF; CDR3 DNA: TGTGCCAGTAGTATAGGCGGAGGGGAGGGAGATACGCAGTATTTT
D gene: .; clone size: few; V gene: TRBV19; J gene: TRBJ2-1; CDR3 protein: CTPRVRANEQFF; CDR3 DNA: TGTACCCCCCGGGTGCGGGCCAATGAGCAGTTCTTC
D gene: TRBD2; clone size: .; V gene: TRBV19; J gene: TRBJ2-5; CDR3 protein: CASSIGTSGGETQYF; CDR3 DNA: TGTGCCAGTAGTATAGGGACTAGCGGGGGAGAGACCCAGTACTTC
D gene: TRBD1; clone size: .; V gene: TRBV5-6; J gene: TRBJ2-7; CDR3 protein: CASSGEVTGGPYEQYF; CDR3 DNA: TGTGCCAGCAGCGGCGAGGTGACAGGGGGTCCCTACGAGCAGTACTTC